This TCR beta chain was found in a study of PD-1 blockade in classical Hodgkin lymphoma. Findings and caveats of the study: Significantly greater TCR diversity emerged by C4D1 in CD4+ cells but not CD8+ cells.

Using immunoSEQ multiplex PCR, the repertoire was profiled, and TCRdb retains in-frame clones only, with some absent. The table lists roughly 70,000 clones, 71% of them singletons, with less than 9.5% in the top ten. The CDR3 is 16 residues long. Germline loops: CDR1 WNHNN, CDR2 SYGVQD (reference sequence). The V end lost 6 bases, the J end lost 2 bases, and 19 bases lay between the germline ends. Relapse was seen in all patients after autologous stem cell transplantation, and brentuximab vedotin exposure was variable. Remarks on this clone: What it binds is unknown.

The source was peripheral blood mononuclear cells (PBMCs), collected before the second cycle of nivolumab. The chain is built from TRBV10-1 and TRBJ1-2; D might be TRBD1 (6 bases). This receptor was obtained from a human donor with classical Hodgkin lymphoma. As DNA, the CDR3 is TGCGCCAGCAGGACGGGGGGGCGAAATCCCAACTATGGCTACACCTTC. This translates into CASRTGGRNPNYGYTF.